This TCR beta chain appears in the sequencing data of a study of T cell responses to AZD1222 COVID-19 vaccine. Here immunoSEQ multiplex PCR was the method, and the copy in TCRdb shows in-frame clones only, minus some. The data hold some 150,000 clones, with approximately 89% observed a single time. The CDR3 is made up of 15 amino acids. Germline lookup yields CDR1 KGHDR and CDR2 SFDVKD. V dropped 5 bases and J dropped 0 bases, with 10 bases sitting between them. The receptor comes from an adult in good health. Specimen: peripheral blood, collected on day 0 of AZD1222 vaccination. The J gene is TRBJ2-1, the V gene TRBV24-1; weak D call: TRBD2 (5 bases). The CDR3 region has the DNA TGTGCCACCAGTGGGTTTGGAGGCTCCTACAATGAGCAGTTCTTC. Translating gives CATSGFGGSYNEQFF.